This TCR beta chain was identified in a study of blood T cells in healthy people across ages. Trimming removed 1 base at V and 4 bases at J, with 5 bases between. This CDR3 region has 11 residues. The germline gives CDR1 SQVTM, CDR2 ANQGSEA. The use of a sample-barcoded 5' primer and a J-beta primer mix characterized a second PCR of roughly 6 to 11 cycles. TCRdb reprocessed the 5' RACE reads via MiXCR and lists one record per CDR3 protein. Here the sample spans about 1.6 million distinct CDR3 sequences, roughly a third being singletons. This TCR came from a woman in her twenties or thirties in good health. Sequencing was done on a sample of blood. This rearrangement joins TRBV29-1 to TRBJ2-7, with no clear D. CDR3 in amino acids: CSVEVLYEQYF. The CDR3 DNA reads TGCAGCGTTGAAGTGCTATACGAGCAGTACTTC.